What follows describes a single T cell receptor (beta chain). The data were produced by immunoSEQ multiplex PCR, yet TCRdb's version contains in-frame clones alone and is incomplete. The sample includes a few million clones, approximately 92% of them seen just once. This specimen belongs to a study of shared clonotypes between healthy human individuals. Cells designated naive CD8 were CD45RO-negative and were positively selected for CCR7, with terminally differentiated effector memory CD45RA+ cells excluded. None of the donors, who were healthy HIV-negative adults, had recently had acute infections or vaccinations. The CDR3 runs to 14 residues. Germline V CDR1 and CDR2: MNHEY, SMNVEV (reference sequence). Trimming stripped 0 bases from V and 6 bases from J, with 12 bases between.

This sequence originates from a man between 18 and 29 years old in good health. Some clones in this sample may be carry-over from other donors' samples. The sequencing sample was made of naive CD8+ T cells from PBMCs. V gene TRBV27 combines with J gene TRBJ2-7; TRBD1 is a possible D gene (5 bases). This CDR3 is CASSLSVGPGEQYF. The DNA for the CDR3 is TGTGCCAGCAGTTTATCAGTGGGGCCCGGCGAGCAGTACTTC.